These T cell receptor beta chains were read from a single sample in a study of T cells expressing NK-cell markers. Each CDR3 protein gets one entry in TCRdb, which reprocessed the 5' RACE reads and gives no DNA. The repertoire table contains around 280,000 distinct CDR3 sequences. Material: blood T cells: a sorted CD56 or NKG2C T cell subset, CD4+ or CD8+ T cells, or bulk PBMC T cells (not recorded which). These receptor sequences come from a man aged 18 to 30 in good health. The CDR3 runs from the conserved cysteine through the conserved F or W. Each record gives: V gene, J gene, CDR3 protein.

>TRBV5-6|TRBJ2-1
CASSLRDAYNEQFF
>TRBV11-2|TRBJ2-2
CASTPGPFEAGELFF
>TRBV20-1|TRBJ2-7
CSARVPTDRMAYEQYF
>TRBV12-3/TRBV12-4|TRBJ1-1
CASSDGRRNTEAFF
>TRBV27|TRBJ2-2
CASSLSKGFNTGELFF
>TRBV6-1|TRBJ1-6
CASRGQGHSSPLHF
>TRBV20-1|TRBJ2-7
CSGLNRTSGIYEQYF
>TRBV12-3/TRBV12-4|TRBJ2-3
CASSLSRITDTQYF
>TRBV21-1|TRBJ2-7
CASSKSTVYEQYF
>TRBV12-3/TRBV12-4|TRBJ1-5
CASSLNQGGNQPQHF
>TRBV2|TRBJ2-7
CATKVRTSGYEQYF
>TRBV19|TRBJ2-5
CASSIGASGKETQYF
>TRBV12-3/TRBV12-4|TRBJ2-1
CASSFGRGDTEQFF
>TRBV4-2|TRBJ2-1
CASSSTTAGAPYNEQFF
>TRBV20-1|TRBJ2-2
CSAGEGITGELFF
>TRBV3-1|TRBJ2-1
CASSQLAGANEQFF
>TRBV20-1|TRBJ2-1
CSARDDLKNRYNEQFF